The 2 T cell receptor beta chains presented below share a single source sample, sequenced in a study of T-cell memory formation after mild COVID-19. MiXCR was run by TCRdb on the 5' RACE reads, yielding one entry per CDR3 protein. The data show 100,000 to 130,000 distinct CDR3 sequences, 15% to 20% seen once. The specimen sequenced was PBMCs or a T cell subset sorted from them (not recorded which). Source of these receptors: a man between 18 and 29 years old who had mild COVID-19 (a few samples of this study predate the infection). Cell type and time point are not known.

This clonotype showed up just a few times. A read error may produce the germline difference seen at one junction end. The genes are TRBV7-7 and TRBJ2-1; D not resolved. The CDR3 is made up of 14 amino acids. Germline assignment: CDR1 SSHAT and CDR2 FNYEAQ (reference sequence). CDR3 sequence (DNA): TGTGCTAGCAGCTTAGGGCCAAGCTACGGTGAGCAGTTCTTC. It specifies CASSLGPSYGEQFF.

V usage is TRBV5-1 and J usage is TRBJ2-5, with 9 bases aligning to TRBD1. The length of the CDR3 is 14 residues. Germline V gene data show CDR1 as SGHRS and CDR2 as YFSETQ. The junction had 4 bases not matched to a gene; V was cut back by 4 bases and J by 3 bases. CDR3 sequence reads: CASSPWTGEETQYF. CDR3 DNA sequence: TGCGCCAGCAGCCCTTGGACAGGGGAAGAGACCCAGTACTTC.